These T cell receptor beta chains were read from a single sample in a study of CD8 T cell repertoires and HIV-1 epitope variants. Libraries were prepared by immunoSEQ multiplex PCR; TCRdb keeps only in-frame clonotypes and omits some of them. The repertoire has some 4,400 clones, 68% of them found once; the top ten carry about 42%. These receptors' antigens are unknown. The sample taken for sequencing was cultured CD8+ T cells derived from PBMCs. All receptors come from a male donor with HIV. Each CDR3 is given with its conserved first and last residue. D genes are given only for firm matches. Some rows have no size entry. The others give once, few or many, or a class for an expanded clone.

abundance: -
v_gene: TRBV2
j_gene: TRBJ2-2
d_gene: -
CDR3nt: TGTGCCAGCAGTGAGTTGCCGGGGAGGACCGGGGAGCTGTTTTTT
CDR3aa: CASSELPGRTGELFF

abundance: -
v_gene: TRBV4-1
j_gene: TRBJ1-2
d_gene: -
CDR3nt: TGCGCCAGCAGCCAAGATCTGGCAGGAGCTAACTATGGCTACACCTTC
CDR3aa: CASSQDLAGANYGYTF

abundance: -
v_gene: TRBV28
j_gene: TRBJ2-7
d_gene: -
CDR3nt: TGTGCCACTCAGCTGACCCCATTCTACGAGCAGTACTTC
CDR3aa: CATQLTPFYEQYF

abundance: -
v_gene: TRBV5-1
j_gene: TRBJ1-2
d_gene: -
CDR3nt: TGCGCCAGCAGCCTCGGGGGCGGGGGCTACACCTTC
CDR3aa: CASSLGGGGYTF

abundance: -
v_gene: TRBV27
j_gene: TRBJ2-7
d_gene: -
CDR3nt: TGTGCCAGCAGTTTTAGTAGCGACTCCTACGAGCAGTACTTC
CDR3aa: CASSFSSDSYEQYF

abundance: -
v_gene: TRBV7-4
j_gene: TRBJ2-7
d_gene: -
CDR3nt: TGTGCCAGCAGCCCAGGGACTGACGAGCAGTACTTC
CDR3aa: CASSPGTDEQYF

abundance: -
v_gene: TRBV7-7
j_gene: TRBJ1-1
d_gene: -
CDR3nt: TGTGCTAGCAGCTCTGAAGCTTTCTTT
CDR3aa: CASSSEAFF

abundance: -
v_gene: TRBV6-1
j_gene: TRBJ2-7
d_gene: -
CDR3nt: TGTGCCAGCAGTGATCAGGGAAGCTCCTACGAGCAGTACTTC
CDR3aa: CASSDQGSSYEQYF

abundance: -
v_gene: TRBV9
j_gene: TRBJ1-4
d_gene: TRBD1
CDR3nt: TGTGCCAGCAGCGGGACAGGGGGTGATGAAAAACTGTTTTTT
CDR3aa: CASSGTGGDEKLFF

abundance: -
v_gene: TRBV7-3
j_gene: TRBJ2-7
d_gene: TRBD1
CDR3nt: TGTGCCAGCAGCTTGGGACAGTACCTTCGTGAGCAGTACTTC
CDR3aa: CASSLGQYLREQYF

abundance: once
v_gene: TRBV2
j_gene: TRBJ2-5
d_gene: TRBD1
CDR3nt: TGTGCCAGCACAGGCCCATTTACAGGGGGCGAGACCCAGTACTTC
CDR3aa: CASTGPFTGGETQYF

abundance: -
v_gene: TRBV14
j_gene: TRBJ1-1
d_gene: TRBD1
CDR3nt: TGTGCCAGCAGCCAAGCACGGGGCAGGGGGGGGGAGGCTTTCTTT
CDR3aa: CASSQARGRGGEAFF

abundance: -
v_gene: TRBV5-6
j_gene: TRBJ1-5
d_gene: -
CDR3nt: TGTGCCAGCAGCTTGCAGGATCAGCCCCAGCATTTT
CDR3aa: CASSLQDQPQHF

abundance: -
v_gene: TRBV7-9
j_gene: TRBJ2-1
d_gene: TRBD1
CDR3nt: TGTGCCAGCAGCTTGGACAGGGGGCTCAATGAGCAGTTCTTC
CDR3aa: CASSLDRGLNEQFF

abundance: -
v_gene: TRBV19
j_gene: TRBJ1-5
d_gene: TRBD1
CDR3nt: TGTGCCAGTACCTCCGGGACAGTGGGGGCCGGCAATCAGCCCCAGCATTTT
CDR3aa: CASTSGTVGAGNQPQHF